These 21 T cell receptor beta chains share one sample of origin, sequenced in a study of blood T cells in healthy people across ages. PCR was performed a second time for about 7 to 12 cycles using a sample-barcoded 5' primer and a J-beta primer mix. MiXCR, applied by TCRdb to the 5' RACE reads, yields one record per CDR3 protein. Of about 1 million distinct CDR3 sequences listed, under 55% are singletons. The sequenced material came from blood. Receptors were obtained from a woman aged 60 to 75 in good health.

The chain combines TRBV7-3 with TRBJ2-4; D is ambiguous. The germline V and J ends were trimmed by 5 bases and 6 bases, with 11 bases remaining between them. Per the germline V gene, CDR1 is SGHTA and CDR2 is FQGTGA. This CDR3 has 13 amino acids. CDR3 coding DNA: TGTGCCAGCAGCCCTTCGGTGGGAAACATTCAGTACTTC. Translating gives CASSPSVGNIQYF.

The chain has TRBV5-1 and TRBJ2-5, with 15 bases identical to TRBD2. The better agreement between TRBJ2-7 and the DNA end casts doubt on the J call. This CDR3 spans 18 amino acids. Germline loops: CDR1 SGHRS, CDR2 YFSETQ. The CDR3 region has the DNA TGCGCCAGCAGCTTGGGGGGACTAGCGGGAGGAACCGCCTACGAGCAGTACTTC. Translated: CASSLGGLAGGTAYEQYF.

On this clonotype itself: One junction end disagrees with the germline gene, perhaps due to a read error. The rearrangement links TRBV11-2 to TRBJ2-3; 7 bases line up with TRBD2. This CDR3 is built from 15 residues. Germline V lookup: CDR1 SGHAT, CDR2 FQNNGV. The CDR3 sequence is CAGSLAGGRPDTQYF. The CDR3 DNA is TGTGCCGGCAGCTTAGCGGGCGGGAGACCAGATACGCAGTATTTT.

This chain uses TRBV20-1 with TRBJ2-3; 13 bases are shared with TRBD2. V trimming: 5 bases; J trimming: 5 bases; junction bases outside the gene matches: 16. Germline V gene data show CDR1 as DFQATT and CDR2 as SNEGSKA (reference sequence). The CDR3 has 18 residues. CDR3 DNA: TGCAGTGCTCCTGGGGACGAAAGGACTAGCGGGAGAAGAGATACGCAGTATTTT. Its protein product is CSAPGDERTSGRRDTQYF.

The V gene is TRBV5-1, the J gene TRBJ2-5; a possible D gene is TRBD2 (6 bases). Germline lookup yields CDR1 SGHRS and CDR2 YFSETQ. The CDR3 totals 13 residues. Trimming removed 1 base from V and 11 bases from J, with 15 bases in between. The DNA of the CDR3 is TGCGCCAGCAGCTTGATGGCCCCGGGGGAGCAGTACTTC. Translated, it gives CASSLMAPGEQYF.

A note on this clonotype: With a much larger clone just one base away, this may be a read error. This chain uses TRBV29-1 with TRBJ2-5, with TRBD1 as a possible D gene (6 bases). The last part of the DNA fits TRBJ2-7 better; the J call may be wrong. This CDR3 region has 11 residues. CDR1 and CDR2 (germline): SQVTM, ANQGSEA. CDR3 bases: TGCAGCGGGCTCGCAGGGGCCGAGCAGTACTTC. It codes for CSGLAGAEQYF.

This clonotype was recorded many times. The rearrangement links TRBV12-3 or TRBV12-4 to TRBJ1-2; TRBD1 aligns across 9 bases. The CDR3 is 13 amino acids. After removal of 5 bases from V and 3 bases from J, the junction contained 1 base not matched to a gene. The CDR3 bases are TGTGCCAGCAGTAGACAGGGGGACTATGGCTACACCTTC. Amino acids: CASSRQGDYGYTF.

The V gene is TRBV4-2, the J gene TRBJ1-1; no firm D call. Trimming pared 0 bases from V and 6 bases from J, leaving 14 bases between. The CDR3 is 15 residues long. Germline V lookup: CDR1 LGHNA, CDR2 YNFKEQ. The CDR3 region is CASSQETVKDAEAFF. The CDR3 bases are TGTGCCAGCAGCCAAGAAACGGTGAAGGATGCTGAAGCTTTCTTT.

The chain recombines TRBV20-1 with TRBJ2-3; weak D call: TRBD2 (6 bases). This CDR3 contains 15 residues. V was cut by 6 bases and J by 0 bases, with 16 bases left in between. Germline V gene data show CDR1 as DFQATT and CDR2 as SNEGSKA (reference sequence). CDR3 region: CSAHRLVPSTDTQYF. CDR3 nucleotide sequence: TGCAGTGCCCACCGACTAGTCCCTAGCACAGATACGCAGTATTTT.

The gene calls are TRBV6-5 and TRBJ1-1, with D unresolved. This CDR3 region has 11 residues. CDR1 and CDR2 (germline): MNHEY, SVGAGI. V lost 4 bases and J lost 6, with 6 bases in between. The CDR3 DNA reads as TGTGCCAGCAGTTCACCAGCTGAAGCTTTCTTT. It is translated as CASSSPAEAFF.

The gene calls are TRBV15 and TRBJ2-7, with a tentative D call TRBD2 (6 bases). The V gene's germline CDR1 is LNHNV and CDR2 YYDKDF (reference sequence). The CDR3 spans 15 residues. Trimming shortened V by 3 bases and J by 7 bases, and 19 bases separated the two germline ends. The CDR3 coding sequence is TGTGCCACCAGCAGTTCCGGGCGGGGCGACAATGAGCAGTACTTC. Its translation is CATSSSGRGDNEQYF.

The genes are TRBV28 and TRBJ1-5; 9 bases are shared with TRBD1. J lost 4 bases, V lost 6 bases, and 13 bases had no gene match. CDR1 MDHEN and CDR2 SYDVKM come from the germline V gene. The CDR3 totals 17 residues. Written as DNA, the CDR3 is TGTGCCAGCAGCCTGAGAGGACAGGGGATTTGGAATCAGCCCCAGCATTTT. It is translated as CASSLRGQGIWNQPQHF. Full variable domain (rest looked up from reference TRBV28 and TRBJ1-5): DVKVTQSSRYLVKRTGEKVFLECVQDMDHENMFWYRQDPGLGLRLIYFSYDVKMKEKGDIPEGYSVSREKKERFSLILESASTNQTSMYLCASSLRGQGIWNQPQHFGDGTRLSIL.

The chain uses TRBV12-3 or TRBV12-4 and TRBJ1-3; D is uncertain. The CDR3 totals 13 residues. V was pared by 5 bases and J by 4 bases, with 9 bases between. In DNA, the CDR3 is TGTGCCAGCAGTCCGGCCCCCGGAAACACCATATATTTT. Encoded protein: CASSPAPGNTIYF.

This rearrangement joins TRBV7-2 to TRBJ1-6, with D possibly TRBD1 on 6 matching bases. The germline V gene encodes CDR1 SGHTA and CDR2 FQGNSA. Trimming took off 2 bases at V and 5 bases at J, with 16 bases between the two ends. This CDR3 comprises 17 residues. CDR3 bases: TGTGCCAGCAGCTTAAATCCCACAGGGTTTAATAATTCACCCCTCCACTTT. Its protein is CASSLNPTGFNNSPLHF.

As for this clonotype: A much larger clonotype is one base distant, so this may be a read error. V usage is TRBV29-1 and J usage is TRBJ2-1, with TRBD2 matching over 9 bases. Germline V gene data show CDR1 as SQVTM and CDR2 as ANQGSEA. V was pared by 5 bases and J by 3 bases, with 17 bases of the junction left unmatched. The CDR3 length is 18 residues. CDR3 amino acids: CSVPPSSRAGGLYNEQFF. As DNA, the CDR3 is TGCAGCGTTCCCCCCTCTAGCCGAGCGGGAGGTCTCTACAATGAGCAGTTCTTC.

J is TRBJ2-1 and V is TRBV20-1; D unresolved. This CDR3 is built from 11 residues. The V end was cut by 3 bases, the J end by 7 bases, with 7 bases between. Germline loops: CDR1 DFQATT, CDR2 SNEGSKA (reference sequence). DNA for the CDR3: TGCAGTGCTAGTGGTGTAAATGAGCAGTTCTTC. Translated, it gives CSASGVNEQFF.

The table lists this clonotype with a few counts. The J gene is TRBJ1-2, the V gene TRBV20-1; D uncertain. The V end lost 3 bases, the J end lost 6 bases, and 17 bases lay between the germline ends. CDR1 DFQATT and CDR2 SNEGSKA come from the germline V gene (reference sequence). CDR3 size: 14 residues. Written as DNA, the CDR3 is TGCAGTGCTAGGGCCGCAGGATGGGGAGATGGCTACACCTTC. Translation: CSARAAGWGDGYTF.

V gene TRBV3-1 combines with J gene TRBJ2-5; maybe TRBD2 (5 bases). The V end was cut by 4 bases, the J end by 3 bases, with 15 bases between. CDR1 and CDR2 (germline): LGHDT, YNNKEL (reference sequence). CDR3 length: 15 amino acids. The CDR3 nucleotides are TGTGCCAGCAGCCTCTCCGGGAATCCTGAAGAGACCCAGTACTTC. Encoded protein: CASSLSGNPEETQYF.

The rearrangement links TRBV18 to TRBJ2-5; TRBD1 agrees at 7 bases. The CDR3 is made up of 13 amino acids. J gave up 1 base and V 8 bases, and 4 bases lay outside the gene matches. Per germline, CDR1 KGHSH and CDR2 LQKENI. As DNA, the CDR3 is TGTGCCAGCCTGACAGGGCTCCAAGAGACCCAGTACTTC. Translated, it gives CASLTGLQETQYF.

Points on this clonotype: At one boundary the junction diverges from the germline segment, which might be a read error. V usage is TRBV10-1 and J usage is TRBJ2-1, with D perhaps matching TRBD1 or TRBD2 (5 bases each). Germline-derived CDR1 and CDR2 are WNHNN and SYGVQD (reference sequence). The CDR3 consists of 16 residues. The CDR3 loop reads CAGSGHRDRLGNEQFF. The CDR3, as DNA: TGCGCCGGCAGTGGGCACCGGGACCGCTTGGGCAATGAGCAGTTCTTC.

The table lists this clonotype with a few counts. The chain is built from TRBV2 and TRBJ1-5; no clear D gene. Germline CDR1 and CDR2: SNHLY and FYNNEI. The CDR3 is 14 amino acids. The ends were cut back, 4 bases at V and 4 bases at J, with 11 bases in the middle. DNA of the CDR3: TGTGCCAGCAGTGGAGGTACGAGGAATCAGCCCCAGCATTTT. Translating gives CASSGGTRNQPQHF.